A selection of T cell receptor beta chains follows, all from one sample in a study of cytomegalovirus exposure and HLA in healthy donors. The assay was immunoSEQ multiplex PCR, and TCRdb's table has in-frame clones only and misses some. The sample records about 140,000 clones, 75% to 90% being singletons. The specimen sequenced was PBMCs. Every receptor here comes from a woman between 25 and 40 years old in good health and CMV-seronegative. Each CDR3 is given with its conserved first and last residue.

V gene,J gene,CDR3 protein
TRBV29-1,TRBJ2-5,CSVEVIQGAETQYF
TRBV30,TRBJ2-1,CAWSSTPVPGTSGRNEQFF
TRBV7-9,TRBJ2-3,CASSLDYPTSTDTQYF
TRBV25-1,TRBJ2-3,CASSEYGRGLTDTQYF
TRBV27,TRBJ2-7,CASSRTATGGGFFEQYF
TRBV6-6,TRBJ2-3,CASSYASGPTDTQYF
TRBV30,TRBJ2-2,CAGFTSASYTGELFF
TRBV5-1,TRBJ2-7,CASSLKLGAYEQYF
TRBV5-8,TRBJ2-3,CASSLGQGGSTDTQYF
TRBV14,TRBJ1-6,CASSQRAAYSYNSPLHF
TRBV7-9,TRBJ1-6,CSSSPSGQVISPLHF
TRBV7-8,TRBJ2-1,CASSLERLVLGEQFF
TRBV27,TRBJ2-7,CASQKRQGYRTYEQYF
TRBV7-9,TRBJ1-2,CSSSLVGRLNFGPGGYTF
TRBV10-2,TRBJ1-2,CASSDRGTNYGYTF
TRBV5-1,TRBJ2-2,CASSLDSASRGELFF
TRBV5-1,TRBJ2-1,CASSKGLAGLGYNEQFF
TRBV5-8,TRBJ1-1,CASSLTQGHNTEAFF
TRBV7-7,TRBJ2-1,CASSFSGGEYNEQFF
TRBV4-3,TRBJ1-1,CASSQDPTGGRAEAFF
TRBV5-1,TRBJ2-1,CASATAGGSYNEQFF
TRBV28,TRBJ2-1,CASSLIRNEQFF
TRBV13,TRBJ1-4,CASSLGGANEKLFF
TRBV28,TRBJ1-4,CASSLGQGEKLFF
TRBV5-5,TRBJ2-4,CASSLQSGDLNIQYF